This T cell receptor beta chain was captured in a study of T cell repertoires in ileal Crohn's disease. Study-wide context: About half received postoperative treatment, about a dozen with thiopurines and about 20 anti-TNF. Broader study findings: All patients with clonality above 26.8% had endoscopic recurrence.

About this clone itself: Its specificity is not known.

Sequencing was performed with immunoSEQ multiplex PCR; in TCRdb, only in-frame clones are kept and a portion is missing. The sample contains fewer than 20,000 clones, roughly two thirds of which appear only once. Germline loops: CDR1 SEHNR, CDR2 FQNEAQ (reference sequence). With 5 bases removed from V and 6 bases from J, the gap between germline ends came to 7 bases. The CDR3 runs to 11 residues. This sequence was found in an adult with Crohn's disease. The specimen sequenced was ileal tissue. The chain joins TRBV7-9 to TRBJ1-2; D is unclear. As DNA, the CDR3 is TGTGCCAGCAGCCAAACAGATGGCTACACCTTC. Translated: CASSQTDGYTF.